The T cell receptor (beta chain) described here comes from a study of T cells after yellow fever vaccination. TCRdb fed the 5' RACE reads into MiXCR, producing one record per CDR3 protein. The table shows some 63,000 distinct CDR3 sequences, with roughly 7.4% occurring only once. This clonotype was recorded at least ten times. V was cut by 3 bases and J by 3 bases, with 8 bases left in between. The CDR3 contains 13 residues. Germline V gene sequence: CDR1 ENHRY, CDR2 SYGVKD. This clonotype was sampled from a man younger than 45 who received the YFV17D yellow fever vaccine. The starting material was CD8+ T cells sorted from PBMCs, obtained 15 days after the yellow fever booster vaccination. The chain carries TRBV10-3 and TRBJ1-1, with D hard to call. The DNA for the CDR3 is TGTGCCATCAGTGACAGGACGGACACTGAAGCTTTCTTT. Amino acid sequence: CAISDRTDTEAFF.